The 2 T cell receptor beta chains below come from one sample, sequenced in a study of blood T cells in healthy people across ages. Then a second PCR, running about 6 to 11 cycles, was carried out with a sample-barcoded 5' primer and a J-beta primer mix. TCRdb reanalysed the 5' RACE reads using MiXCR and keeps one entry per CDR3 protein. The table lists about 620,000 distinct CDR3 sequences, 52% of them singletons. Sequencing was done on a sample of blood. Receptor source: an elderly woman in good health.

The chain is built from TRBV13 and TRBJ1-5, with D possibly matching TRBD1 (6 bases). V was trimmed by 8 bases and J by 1 base, leaving 15 bases between them. The CDR3 consists of 15 residues. CDR1 and CDR2 from the germline V gene are PRHDT and FYEKMQ (reference sequence). In nucleotides, the CDR3 is TGTGCCAGCGGGAAAGGGGGGCACAGCAATCAGCCCCAGCATTTT. This gives the protein CASGKGGHSNQPQHF.

This rearrangement joins TRBV29-1 to TRBJ2-3; D unresolved. The CDR3 totals 12 residues. V lost 5 bases to trimming and J lost 2 bases, with 8 bases between them. Germline CDR1 and CDR2: SQVTM and ANQGSEA. CDR3 nucleotide sequence: TGCAGCGTTCGCCCAGACACAGATACGCAGTATTTT. As protein: CSVRPDTDTQYF.